Listed here is a single T cell receptor beta chain. This entry is derived from a study of cytomegalovirus exposure and HLA in healthy donors. 13 Jbeta primers and 60 Vbeta primers were used for the PCR. TCRdb's copy holds only in-frame clones and misses some; the assay was immunoSEQ multiplex PCR. The table lists fewer than 200,000 clones, approximately 81% of them singletons, with about 0.82% in the top ten. With 2 bases clipped from V and 9 bases from J, the junction kept 18 bases outside the gene matches. CDR1 and CDR2 from the germline V gene are SGHRS and YFSETQ. This CDR3 region has 18 residues.

The V call is TRBV5-1, the J call TRBJ1-1; 11 bases are a match to TRBD1. The sample comprised PBMCs. This TCR derives from a woman aged 18-29 years in good health and CMV-seronegative. CDR3 protein: CASSLAGPGQGVYRQAFF. CDR3 DNA: TGCGCCAGCAGCTTAGCCGGACCGGGACAGGGGGTCTATCGTCAAGCTTTCTTT. Full variable domain (missing parts from reference TRBV5-1 and TRBJ1-1): KAGVTQTPRYLIKTRGQQVTLSCSPISGHRSVSWYQQTPGQGLQFLFEYFSETQRNKGNFPGRFSGRQFSNSRSEMNVSTLELGDSALYLCASSLAGPGQGVYRQAFFGQGTRLTVV.